Listed below are T cell receptor beta chains from one sample, sequenced in a study of CD8 T cells in Susac syndrome. TCRdb re-analysed the immunoSEQ multiplex PCR reads in MiXCR, keeping a single row per CDR3 protein. The sample has 160,000 or so distinct CDR3 sequences, approximately 94% seen once. The sequenced material came from CD4+ T cells from PBMCs. The receptors derive from a human donor with multiple sclerosis. Both conserved end residues are part of each CDR3. A D gene is named only where the DNA matches it firmly. Size is stated for part of the rows, as once, few or many counts, or as a class when the clone is expanded.

j_call	v_call	clone_size	d_call	cdr3_aa	cdr3_nt
TRBJ2-7	TRBV11-2	.	.	CASSTRRAQGAGDRSYEQYF	TGTGCCAGCAGCACAAGGAGGGCCCAGGGGGCGGGAGATCGGTCCTACGAGCAGTACTTC
TRBJ2-3	TRBV7-2	.	.	CASNFIRDTQYF	TGTGCCAGCAACTTCATACGGGATACGCAGTATTTT
TRBJ1-1	TRBV4-1	.	.	CASSQVLGPAAFF	TGCGCCAGCAGCCAAGTACTCGGGCCGGCAGCTTTCTTT
TRBJ1-1	TRBV29-1	.	.	CSVKLAVLSEAFF	TGCAGCGTAAAACTCGCAGTTCTGAGTGAAGCTTTCTTT
TRBJ2-7	TRBV7-2	.	TRBD2	CASSLASGGRGFYEQYF	TGTGCCAGCAGCTTAGCTTCCGGCGGGAGGGGTTTCTACGAGCAGTACTTC
TRBJ2-7	TRBV28	.	TRBD2	CASSSGVSSYEQYF	TGTGCCAGCAGTAGCGGGGTCAGCTCCTACGAGCAGTACTTC
TRBJ1-4	TRBV20-1	once	TRBD1	CSAGGQSLEKLFF	TGCAGTGCGGGGGGACAGAGCCTTGAAAAACTGTTTTTT
TRBJ2-7	TRBV20-1	.	.	CSARGGRSYEQYF	TGCAGTGCTAGAGGGGGGCGTTCCTACGAGCAGTACTTC
TRBJ2-6	TRBV28	.	TRBD1	CASSPTGAGANVLTF	TGTGCCAGCAGTCCGACAGGGGCTGGGGCCAACGTCCTGACTTTC
TRBJ1-1	TRBV20-1	.	.	CSACFIMNTEAFF	TGCAGTGCTTGCTTTATCATGAACACTGAAGCTTTCTTT
TRBJ2-1	TRBV5-1	.	TRBD2	CASSLDGTSGRAYQNEQFF	TGCGCCAGCAGCTTGGATGGGACTAGCGGGAGGGCCTATCAAAATGAGCAGTTCTTC
TRBJ2-3	TRBV29-1	.	TRBD2	CSAHTSGGADTQYF	TGCAGCGCACACACCTCGGGAGGTGCAGATACGCAGTATTTT
TRBJ1-3	TRBV7-2	.	.	CASSLVRGRAGNTIYF	TGTGCCAGCAGCTTAGTGCGGGGGCGGGCTGGAAACACCATATATTTT
TRBJ2-5	TRBV7-3	.	.	CASSRRLQETQYF	TGTGCCAGCAGCCGTCGGCTTCAAGAGACCCAGTACTTC
TRBJ2-2	TRBV20-1	.	TRBD2	CSAREGTSWSTGELFF	TGCAGTGCTAGAGAAGGGACTAGCTGGTCCACCGGGGAGCTGTTTTTT
TRBJ1-5	TRBV20-1	.	.	CSARRISNQPQHF	TGCAGTGCTAGAAGGATTAGCAATCAGCCCCAGCATTTT
TRBJ1-2	TRBV9	once	.	CASSVTPAGNYGYTF	TGTGCCAGCAGCGTCACTCCCGCAGGGAACTATGGCTACACCTTC
TRBJ2-1	TRBV20-1	.	TRBD2	CSARSRTSGRSSYNEQFF	TGCAGTGCTAGATCCCGGACTAGCGGGAGGAGCTCCTACAATGAGCAGTTCTTC
TRBJ2-5	TRBV29-1	.	.	CSATGSGETQYF	TGCAGCGCCACGGGATCCGGGGAGACCCAGTACTTC
TRBJ2-7	TRBV28	.	.	CASSFQVGGVEQYF	TGTGCCAGCAGTTTTCAGGTTGGGGGAGTGGAGCAGTACTTC
TRBJ1-5	TRBV15	.	.	CATSMAPHQPQHF	TGTGCCACCAGCATGGCCCCCCATCAGCCCCAGCATTTT
TRBJ2-1	TRBV12-3/TRBV12-4	.	TRBD2	CASTTSGPSEQFF	TGTGCCAGCACGACTAGCGGGCCGAGTGAGCAGTTCTTC
TRBJ1-2	TRBV7-2	.	.	CASSLGTARSDGYTF	TGTGCCAGCAGCTTAGGGACAGCAAGGTCCGATGGCTACACCTTC
TRBJ1-2	TRBV5-1	.	.	CASSFQGEDYGYTF	TGCGCCAGCAGCTTCCAGGGAGAGGACTATGGCTACACCTTC
TRBJ2-7	TRBV12-3/TRBV12-4	.	.	CASTAGGGSSYEQYF	TGTGCCAGCACCGCCGGGGGCGGGAGCTCCTACGAGCAGTACTTC
TRBJ1-1	TRBV5-1	.	.	CASSFNQLNTEAFF	TGCGCCAGCAGCTTCAACCAGTTGAACACTGAAGCTTTCTTT
TRBJ2-1	TRBV7-2	.	.	CASSLDSSAGYNEQFF	TGTGCCAGCAGCTTAGATTCTAGCGCCGGATACAATGAGCAGTTCTTC
TRBJ2-1	TRBV3-1	.	TRBD2	CASSQVGREINEQFF	TGTGCCAGCAGCCAAGTCGGGCGGGAGATCAATGAGCAGTTCTTC
TRBJ1-2	TRBV5-1	once	.	CASTRDRGTGYTF	TGCGCCAGTACCAGGGACCGGGGGACTGGCTACACCTTC
TRBJ2-7	TRBV12-3/TRBV12-4	.	.	CASSLPGLEQYF	TGTGCCAGCAGTTTACCAGGGTTAGAGCAGTACTTC
TRBJ1-1	TRBV18	.	TRBD1	CASSGTGINTEAFF	TGTGCCAGCTCGGGGACAGGGATCAACACTGAAGCTTTCTTT
TRBJ2-5	TRBV7-2	.	.	CASSPSKETQYF	TGTGCCAGCAGCCCCTCAAAAGAGACCCAGTACTTC
TRBJ2-7	TRBV27	few	.	CASSLELRPGPYEQYF	TGTGCCAGCAGCCTTGAGCTCCGACCCGGGCCCTACGAGCAGTACTTC
TRBJ2-7	TRBV19	.	.	CASSIYRGARAEQYF	TGTGCCAGTAGTATATACCGGGGGGCGCGCGCCGAGCAGTACTTC
TRBJ2-7	TRBV6-5	.	.	CASRGTSGEQYF	TGTGCCAGCAGGGGGACCTCCGGCGAGCAGTACTTC
TRBJ1-1	TRBV30	.	.	CAWSGGRMLFF	TGTGCCTGGAGCGGCGGCCGGATGCTCTTCTTT